A single sample gave rise to the 15 T cell receptor beta chains below, sequenced in a study of T-cell reconstitution after alpha-beta-depleted transplantation in children. Unique molecular identifiers were incorporated during preparation of the TCRbeta library. TCRdb reprocessed the PCR reads with MiXCR, giving one entry per CDR3 protein. This table has a few thousand distinct CDR3 sequences, roughly 26% appearing once. The sequenced sample was PBMCs, mostly from graft donor cells, obtained 60 days after TCRalphabeta/CD19-depleted stem cell transplant. Source of these receptors: a male patient between 2 and 10 years old who had a stem cell transplant for acute lymphoblastic leukemia, so the T cells may come from the graft donor.

V and J are TRBV10-3 and TRBJ2-5; 10 bases map to TRBD1. The germline CDR1 and CDR2 sequences are ENHRY and SYGVKD. The CDR3 length is 12 residues. Trimming cost V 8 bases and J 3 bases; bases outside gene matches: 0. The CDR3 coding sequence is TGTGCCATCGGGACAGGGGAAGAGACCCAGTACTTC. Translation: CAIGTGEETQYF.

This clonotype is medium-sized within its sample. The chain carries TRBV7-9 and TRBJ2-5; D gene uncertain. The germline V gene has CDR1 SEHNR and CDR2 FQNEAQ (reference sequence). V lost 2 bases and J 6 bases, leaving 16 bases between the germline ends. The CDR3 contains 15 residues. CDR3 residues: CASSLFGRVGKTQYF. The CDR3, as DNA: TGTGCCAGCAGCTTATTCGGTCGTGTGGGCAAGACCCAGTACTTC.

This clonotype was seen at least ten times. V and J are TRBV6-5 and TRBJ2-7; D perhaps matches TRBD1 (5 bases). CDR3 size: 13 residues. Germline lookup yields CDR1 MNHEY and CDR2 SVGAGI. Trimming left V 6 bases short and J 7 bases short, with 16 bases between. The CDR3 bases are TGTGCCAGCAGGGGGCGACGAAGGAAAGAGCAGTACTTC. This codes for CASRGRRRKEQYF.

For this clonotype: Mismatch with germline at one junction end may stem from a read error. This chain uses TRBV7-1 with TRBJ2-7; the match to TRBD2 covers 8 bases. TRBV7-1 is filed as an ORF, its function uncertain. The CDR3 contains 15 residues. CDR3 DNA sequence: TGTGCGAGCAGCTCTGTAGCGGGAAGGCCCTACGAGCAGTACTTC. This gives the protein CASSSVAGRPYEQYF.

This clonotype was detected ten times or more. The rearrangement links TRBV5-1 to TRBJ2-1; TRBD2 matches at 14 bases. This CDR3 region has 16 residues. The ends lost 0 bases at V and 8 bases at J; junction bases unmatched: 4. Germline assignment: CDR1 SGHRS and CDR2 YFSETQ. Written as DNA, the CDR3 is TGCGCCAGCAGCTTGGAGGGACTAGCGGGAGTTGATGAGCAGTTCTTC. Its protein product is CASSLEGLAGVDEQFF.

This clonotype has at least ten counts. CDR3 sequence (DNA): TGCGCCTCGTCCCGATTAGCGGAATACAATGAGCAGTTCTTC. This gives the protein CASSRLAEYNEQFF. The chain employs TRBV10-1 and TRBJ2-1; D possibly corresponds to TRBD2 (6 bases). In germline, CDR1 is WNHNN, CDR2 SYGVQD (reference sequence). The CDR3 is 14 amino acids. With 11 bases removed from V and 4 bases from J, the gap between germline ends came to 18 bases.

This clonotype appeared many times. The chain carries TRBV7-9 and TRBJ1-1; D may be TRBD1 (5 bases). The CDR3 spans 15 residues. CDR1 is SEHNR and CDR2 is FQNEAQ in the germline V gene (reference sequence). V shed 4 bases and J shed 6 bases, with 18 bases lying between them. CDR3 protein: CASSSRWARGPEAFF. CDR3 nucleotides: TGTGCCAGCAGCTCTCGATGGGCCCGGGGCCCTGAAGCTTTCTTT.

By frequency in the sample, this clonotype is medium-sized. The V gene is TRBV7-9, the J gene TRBJ2-1; 8 bases map to TRBD2. The germline CDR1 and CDR2 sequences are SEHNR and FQNEAQ (reference sequence). CDR3 length: 13 residues. V gave up 7 bases and J gave up 16 bases; unmatched junction bases: 15. CDR3 in DNA: TGTGCCAGCACCTCCCAGGCGGGAGGCCCGAGTTTCTTC. Protein: CASTSQAGGPSFF.

This sequence joins TRBV4-2 and TRBJ1-6; 11 bases match TRBD1. In germline, CDR1 is LGHNA, CDR2 YNFKEQ. Trimming cost V 0 bases and J 9 bases; bases outside gene matches: 4. The CDR3 totals 16 residues. In DNA form, the CDR3 reads TGTGCCAGCAGCCAAGATCGGGGGACAGGGGGTTCACCCCTCCACTTT. Protein product: CASSQDRGTGGSPLHF.

This clonotype was counted once. The chain uses TRBV7-2 and TRBJ1-3, with D possibly being TRBD1 (5 bases). The V and J ends lost 5 bases and 3 bases respectively, with 17 bases between them. The CDR3 spans 16 residues. Germline V CDR1 and CDR2: SGHTA, FQGNSA. DNA of the CDR3: TGTGCCAGCAGCCCCAAGGGGCGGGCCCATGGAAACACCATATATTTT. Its protein product is CASSPKGRAHGNTIYF.

By share of the sample, this clonotype is large. The V gene is TRBV5-6, the J gene TRBJ2-7; D remains unclear. Between the trimmed V and J ends, which lost 6 bases and 4 bases, there was a span of 8 bases. CDR1 is SGHDT and CDR2 is YYEEEE in the germline V gene. The CDR3 contains 11 residues. The CDR3 region has the DNA TGTGCCAGCACAGGTCGATACGAGCAGTACTTC. This codes for CASTGRYEQYF. The whole variable domain, remainder taken from reference TRBV5-6 and TRBJ2-7, is DAGVTQSPTHLIKTRGQQVTLRCSPKSGHDTVSWYQQALGQGPQFIFQYYEEEERQRGNFPDRFSGHQFPNYSSELNVNALLLGDSALYLCASTGRYEQYFGPGTRLTVT.

This clonotype was detected ten times or more. The chain joins TRBV11-2 to TRBJ2-6; no clear D gene. V was trimmed by 0 bases and J by 2 bases, leaving 8 bases between them. Germline V gives CDR1 SGHAT, CDR2 FQNNGV. The CDR3 contains 16 residues. CDR3 sequence (DNA): TGTGCCAGCAGCTTAGATCGACTTGCTGGGGCCAACGTCCTGACTTTC. Its protein product is CASSLDRLAGANVLTF.

This clonotype is medium-sized in the sample. CDR3 region: CASRPVSTDTQYF. The CDR3 nucleotides are TGCGCCAGCAGGCCAGTTAGCACAGATACGCAGTATTTT. V and J are TRBV5-1 and TRBJ2-3; unclear D gene. The V and J ends lost 5 bases and 0 bases respectively, with 7 bases between them. CDR1 is SGHRS, CDR2 YFSETQ, per germline. The CDR3 has 13 amino acids.

This clonotype was seen at least ten times. This rearrangement joins TRBV7-9 to TRBJ1-1, with D tentatively TRBD1 (5 bases). V lost 3 bases and J lost 7, with 15 bases in between. CDR1 is SEHNR, CDR2 FQNEAQ, per germline (reference sequence). The CDR3 covers 14 residues. The CDR3 DNA follows: TGTGCCAGCAGCTTTGGGGGGGTTGGCCTTGAAGCTTTCTTT. Translating it yields CASSFGGVGLEAFF.

This clonotype was found many times. This chain links TRBV11-3 with TRBJ2-3; D remains ambiguous. V lost 0 bases to trimming and J lost 3 bases, with 4 bases between them. This CDR3 has 13 amino acids. Germline CDR1 is SGHNT and CDR2 is YENEEA. CDR3 bases: TGTGCCAGCAGCTTAGATCAAACAGATACGCAGTATTTT. This sequence encodes CASSLDQTDTQYF.